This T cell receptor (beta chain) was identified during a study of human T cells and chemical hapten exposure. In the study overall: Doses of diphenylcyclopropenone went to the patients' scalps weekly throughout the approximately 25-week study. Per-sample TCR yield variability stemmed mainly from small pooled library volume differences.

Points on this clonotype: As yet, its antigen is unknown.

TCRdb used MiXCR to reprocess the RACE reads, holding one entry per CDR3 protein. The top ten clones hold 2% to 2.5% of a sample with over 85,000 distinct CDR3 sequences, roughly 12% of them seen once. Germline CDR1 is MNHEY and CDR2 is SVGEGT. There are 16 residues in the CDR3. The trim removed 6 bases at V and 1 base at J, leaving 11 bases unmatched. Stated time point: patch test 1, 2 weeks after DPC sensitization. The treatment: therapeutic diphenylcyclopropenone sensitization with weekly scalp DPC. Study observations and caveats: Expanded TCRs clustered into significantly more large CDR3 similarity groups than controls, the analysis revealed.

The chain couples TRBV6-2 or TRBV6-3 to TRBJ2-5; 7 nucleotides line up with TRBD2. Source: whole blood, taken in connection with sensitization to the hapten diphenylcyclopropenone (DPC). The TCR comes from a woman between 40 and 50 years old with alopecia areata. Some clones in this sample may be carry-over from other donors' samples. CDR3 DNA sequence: TGTGCCAGCAGCTCCCAGAAGCGGGATTTCCAAGAGACCCAGTACTTC. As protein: CASSSQKRDFQETQYF.